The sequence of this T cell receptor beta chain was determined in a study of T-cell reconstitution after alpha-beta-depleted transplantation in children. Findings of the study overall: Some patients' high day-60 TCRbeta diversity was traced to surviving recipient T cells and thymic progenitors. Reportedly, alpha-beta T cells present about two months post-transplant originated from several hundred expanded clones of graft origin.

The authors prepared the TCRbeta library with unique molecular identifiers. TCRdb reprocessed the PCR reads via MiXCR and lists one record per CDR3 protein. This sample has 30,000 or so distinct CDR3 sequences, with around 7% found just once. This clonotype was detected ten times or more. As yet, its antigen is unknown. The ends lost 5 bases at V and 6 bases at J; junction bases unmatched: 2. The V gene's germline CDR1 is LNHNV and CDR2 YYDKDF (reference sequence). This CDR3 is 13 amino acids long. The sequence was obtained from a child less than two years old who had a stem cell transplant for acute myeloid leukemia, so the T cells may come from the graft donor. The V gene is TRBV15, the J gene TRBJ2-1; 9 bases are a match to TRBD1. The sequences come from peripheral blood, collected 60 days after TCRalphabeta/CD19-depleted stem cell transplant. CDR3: CATSQTGGNEQFF. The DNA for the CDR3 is TGTGCCACCAGCCAGACAGGGGGCAATGAGCAGTTCTTC.